These T cell receptor beta chains were read from a single sample in a study of blood T cell repertoires in COVID-19. TCRdb's table, derived via immunoSEQ multiplex PCR, lists solely in-frame clones and lacks some. The sample lists 90,000 to 140,000 clones, roughly 76% seen once, with around a tenth in the top ten. The sample consisted of peripheral blood. The receptors shown here come from a woman in her seventies with acute or convalescent COVID-19. CDR3s include the opening cysteine and the closing phenylalanine or tryptophan. Each record gives: V gene, D gene, J gene, clone size, CDR3 DNA, CDR3 protein. D genes are given only for firm matches. For some rows the clone size is stated as once, few or many, or as a class when expanded; others skip it.

v_gene: TRBV18; d_gene: TRBD2; j_gene: TRBJ2-3; abundance: .; CDR3nt: TGTGCCAGCTCACCACTTAGCGGGAGCACAGATACGCAGTATTTT; CDR3aa: CASSPLSGSTDTQYF
v_gene: TRBV9; d_gene: TRBD1; j_gene: TRBJ1-2; abundance: .; CDR3nt: TGTGCCAGCAGCGTAGGGACAGGGGTCTATGGCTACACCTTC; CDR3aa: CASSVGTGVYGYTF
v_gene: TRBV19; d_gene: .; j_gene: TRBJ2-1; abundance: .; CDR3nt: TGTGCCAGTAGGCCGACACAATTCATTCAAGGAAACCCTTACAATGAGCAGTTCTTC; CDR3aa: CASRPTQFIQGNPYNEQFF
v_gene: TRBV6-5; d_gene: .; j_gene: TRBJ2-3; abundance: .; CDR3nt: TGTGCCAGCGGACTCCGGTACCATAGCACAGATACGCAGTATTTT; CDR3aa: CASGLRYHSTDTQYF
v_gene: TRBV18; d_gene: TRBD1; j_gene: TRBJ1-2; abundance: .; CDR3nt: TGTGCCAGCTCACCCATTTCCCCGGGACAGGGTGGCTACACCTTC; CDR3aa: CASSPISPGQGGYTF
v_gene: TRBV3-1/TRBV3-2; d_gene: TRBD1; j_gene: TRBJ1-2; abundance: .; CDR3nt: TGTGCCAGCAGCCTGGGACAGGCTAACTATGGCTACACCTTC; CDR3aa: CASSLGQANYGYTF
v_gene: TRBV29-1; d_gene: TRBD1; j_gene: TRBJ2-1; abundance: .; CDR3nt: TGCAGCTACAAACTGAACAGGGGGTTGGTGCAGTTCTTC; CDR3aa: CSYKLNRGLVQFF
v_gene: TRBV7-2; d_gene: .; j_gene: TRBJ1-1; abundance: .; CDR3nt: TGTGCCAGCAGCCCCCAGGGAAAGGGACAGAACACTGAAGCTTTCTTT; CDR3aa: CASSPQGKGQNTEAFF
v_gene: TRBV29-1; d_gene: TRBD1; j_gene: TRBJ2-7; abundance: .; CDR3nt: TGCAGCGTTGGACAGGGTGAAAGCGAGCAGTACTTC; CDR3aa: CSVGQGESEQYF
v_gene: TRBV5-1; d_gene: .; j_gene: TRBJ1-2; abundance: .; CDR3nt: TGCGCCAGCAGCTTGGACAGGAGCTATGGCTACACCTTC; CDR3aa: CASSLDRSYGYTF
v_gene: TRBV7-9; d_gene: .; j_gene: TRBJ1-2; abundance: .; CDR3nt: TGTGCCAGCAGCTTGGGGGACACGGGCTATGGCTACACCTTC; CDR3aa: CASSLGDTGYGYTF
v_gene: TRBV19; d_gene: .; j_gene: TRBJ1-1; abundance: .; CDR3nt: TGTGCCAGTACGGGGGGGGGCCGGGGTCCTAGGAACACTGAAGCTTTCTTT; CDR3aa: CASTGGGRGPRNTEAFF
v_gene: TRBV4-2; d_gene: TRBD1; j_gene: TRBJ1-1; abundance: .; CDR3nt: TGTGCCAGCAGCCCCGGGACAGGGGCGCTTCCCCCTCTGAACACTGAAGCTTTCTTT; CDR3aa: CASSPGTGALPPLNTEAFF
v_gene: TRBV19; d_gene: TRBD1; j_gene: TRBJ1-2; abundance: .; CDR3nt: TGTGCCAGTATAAAAACAGGGGAAGACTATGGCTACACCTTC; CDR3aa: CASIKTGEDYGYTF
v_gene: TRBV27; d_gene: TRBD2; j_gene: TRBJ2-2; abundance: .; CDR3nt: TGTGCCAGCAGTCTTAGCGGGAGGCCCTCTACCGGGGAGCTGTTTTTT; CDR3aa: CASSLSGRPSTGELFF
v_gene: TRBV29-1; d_gene: TRBD1; j_gene: TRBJ1-2; abundance: .; CDR3nt: TGCAGCGTGGACAGGACAGGGGAGAACTATGGCTACACCTTC; CDR3aa: CSVDRTGENYGYTF
v_gene: TRBV28; d_gene: TRBD1; j_gene: TRBJ2-1; abundance: .; CDR3nt: TGTGCCAGCAGTCCTCCGGGACAGGGGTGGAATGAGCAGTTCTTC; CDR3aa: CASSPPGQGWNEQFF
v_gene: TRBV25-1; d_gene: TRBD1; j_gene: TRBJ2-5; abundance: .; CDR3nt: TGTGCCAGCAGTGAATTGCAGGGGGCGGGAGAGACCCAGTACTTC; CDR3aa: CASSELQGAGETQYF
v_gene: TRBV7-9; d_gene: .; j_gene: TRBJ1-3; abundance: few; CDR3nt: TGTGCCAGCAGCCCACAACTAACGAGCTCTGGAAACACCATATATTTT; CDR3aa: CASSPQLTSSGNTIYF
v_gene: TRBV7-2; d_gene: TRBD2; j_gene: TRBJ2-1; abundance: .; CDR3nt: TGTGCCAGCAGTCCTCTAGCGGGGGGCCCCATTGAGCAGTTCTTC; CDR3aa: CASSPLAGGPIEQFF
v_gene: TRBV4-1; d_gene: .; j_gene: TRBJ1-4; abundance: .; CDR3nt: TGCGCCAGCAGCCAACCTACGGGGCGGGAAAAGGAAAAACTGTTTTTT; CDR3aa: CASSQPTGREKEKLFF
v_gene: TRBV2; d_gene: .; j_gene: TRBJ1-5; abundance: .; CDR3nt: TGTGCCAGCACGGGGGATACCAGCAATCAGCCCCAGCATTTT; CDR3aa: CASTGDTSNQPQHF
v_gene: TRBV6-1; d_gene: .; j_gene: TRBJ1-2; abundance: .; CDR3nt: TGTGCCAGCAGCGAAGGCCCGGGACTCTCTGGCTACACCTTC; CDR3aa: CASSEGPGLSGYTF
v_gene: TRBV7-8; d_gene: .; j_gene: TRBJ2-7; abundance: .; CDR3nt: TGTGCCAGCAGCTTATTCCGGCCAGGGGCGAGAACCTACGAGCAGTACTTC; CDR3aa: CASSLFRPGARTYEQYF
v_gene: TRBV27; d_gene: .; j_gene: TRBJ1-5; abundance: .; CDR3nt: TGTGCCAGCAGTTCCCTATCCTCCTCGAGCAATCAGCCCCAGCATTTT; CDR3aa: CASSSLSSSSNQPQHF
v_gene: TRBV29-1; d_gene: .; j_gene: TRBJ2-1; abundance: once; CDR3nt: TGCAGCGTTGAGAGCCCGATCCACTACAATGAGCAGTTCTTC; CDR3aa: CSVESPIHYNEQFF
v_gene: TRBV4-1; d_gene: .; j_gene: TRBJ2-2; abundance: .; CDR3nt: TGCGCCAGCAGTCGGGGGCTAGCGGACCTCACCGGGGAGCTGTTTTTT; CDR3aa: CASSRGLADLTGELFF
v_gene: TRBV19; d_gene: TRBD1; j_gene: TRBJ2-1; abundance: .; CDR3nt: TGTGCCAGTAGTATGGACAGGGGTAATGAGCAGTTCTTC; CDR3aa: CASSMDRGNEQFF
v_gene: TRBV11-2; d_gene: .; j_gene: TRBJ1-5; abundance: .; CDR3nt: TGTGCCAGCAGCACAGGGATTGGGGTTCAGCCCCAGCATTTT; CDR3aa: CASSTGIGVQPQHF
v_gene: TRBV9; d_gene: .; j_gene: TRBJ1-1; abundance: .; CDR3nt: TGTGCCAGCAGCGTATTAGGGGAAGACACTGAAGCTTTCTTT; CDR3aa: CASSVLGEDTEAFF
v_gene: TRBV28; d_gene: .; j_gene: TRBJ2-5; abundance: .; CDR3nt: TGTGCCAGCAGTCCCGGACAGACACAAGAGACCCAGTACTTC; CDR3aa: CASSPGQTQETQYF
v_gene: TRBV5-6; d_gene: TRBD1; j_gene: TRBJ2-7; abundance: .; CDR3nt: TGTGCCAGCAGTCACAGGGGAGTCCACGAGCAGTACTTC; CDR3aa: CASSHRGVHEQYF
v_gene: TRBV7-9; d_gene: .; j_gene: TRBJ2-2; abundance: once; CDR3nt: TGTGCCAGCAGCCCCATGACAGGCAATCCGAACACCGGGGAGCTGTTTTTT; CDR3aa: CASSPMTGNPNTGELFF
v_gene: TRBV3-1/TRBV3-2; d_gene: TRBD1; j_gene: TRBJ1-1; abundance: .; CDR3nt: TGTGCCAGCAGCCAAGCCAGGGGGGAAGCTTTCTTT; CDR3aa: CASSQARGEAFF
v_gene: TRBV27; d_gene: .; j_gene: TRBJ2-7; abundance: .; CDR3nt: TGTGCCAGCAGTTTATCAAATCTCCACGAGCAGTACTTC; CDR3aa: CASSLSNLHEQYF
v_gene: TRBV19; d_gene: TRBD1; j_gene: TRBJ1-1; abundance: .; CDR3nt: TGTGCCAGTAGTCTCCGAGGACAGGTGAACACTGAAGCTTTCTTT; CDR3aa: CASSLRGQVNTEAFF
v_gene: TRBV11-3; d_gene: .; j_gene: TRBJ2-3; abundance: .; CDR3nt: TGTGCCAGCAGCTTAGGACGGGGCACAGATACGCAGTATTTT; CDR3aa: CASSLGRGTDTQYF
v_gene: TRBV6-6; d_gene: TRBD1; j_gene: TRBJ2-7; abundance: .; CDR3nt: TGTGCCAGCAGTGATAGGACAGGGGGCGACGAGCAGTACTTC; CDR3aa: CASSDRTGGDEQYF
v_gene: TRBV6-1; d_gene: .; j_gene: TRBJ1-5; abundance: .; CDR3nt: TGTGCCAGCAGTGAAGCCCTTAATCAGCCCCAGCATTTT; CDR3aa: CASSEALNQPQHF
v_gene: TRBV4-3; d_gene: .; j_gene: TRBJ1-1; abundance: once; CDR3nt: TGCGCCAGCAGCCAAGATCTAGCCAGGGAGGGGGGAAACACTGAAGCTTTCTTT; CDR3aa: CASSQDLAREGGNTEAFF
v_gene: TRBV5-4; d_gene: .; j_gene: TRBJ1-1; abundance: .; CDR3nt: TGTGCCAGCAGCTTGGAACAGGGACGGAACACTGAAGCTTTCTTT; CDR3aa: CASSLEQGRNTEAFF
v_gene: TRBV30; d_gene: TRBD1; j_gene: TRBJ1-5; abundance: .; CDR3nt: TGTGCCTGGAGTCCCCGGGACAGAGATCAGCCCCAGCATTTT; CDR3aa: CAWSPRDRDQPQHF
v_gene: TRBV10-3; d_gene: .; j_gene: TRBJ2-1; abundance: .; CDR3nt: TGTGCCATCAGTGAGATGGCTAGGAGTATCAATGAGCAGTTCTTC; CDR3aa: CAISEMARSINEQFF
v_gene: TRBV9; d_gene: .; j_gene: TRBJ1-2; abundance: .; CDR3nt: TGTGCCAGCAGCCCGAACTCGGGGGTCTATGGCTACACCTTC; CDR3aa: CASSPNSGVYGYTF
v_gene: TRBV6-5; d_gene: TRBD1; j_gene: TRBJ1-6; abundance: .; CDR3nt: TGTGCCAGCAGACCCGACAGGGGGCGTAATTCACCCCTCCACTTT; CDR3aa: CASRPDRGRNSPLHF
v_gene: TRBV4-2; d_gene: TRBD2; j_gene: TRBJ2-2; abundance: .; CDR3nt: TGTGCCAGCAGCCTACTAGCGGGACGTGCCGGCACCGGGGAGCTGTTTTTT; CDR3aa: CASSLLAGRAGTGELFF
v_gene: TRBV6-2/TRBV6-3; d_gene: .; j_gene: TRBJ1-2; abundance: .; CDR3nt: TGTGCCAGCAGTTACGGAGAAGGGGTTGGCTACACCTTC; CDR3aa: CASSYGEGVGYTF
v_gene: TRBV4-1; d_gene: .; j_gene: TRBJ1-2; abundance: .; CDR3nt: TGCGCCAGCAGCCAAGATCGGTCCAGGGCGGAAGCTAACTATGGCTACACCTTC; CDR3aa: CASSQDRSRAEANYGYTF
v_gene: TRBV7-2; d_gene: TRBD2; j_gene: TRBJ2-1; abundance: .; CDR3nt: TGTGCCAGCGGCCGGACTAGCGGGGGGAATGAGCAGTTCTTC; CDR3aa: CASGRTSGGNEQFF
v_gene: TRBV6-1; d_gene: .; j_gene: TRBJ2-5; abundance: .; CDR3nt: TGTGCCAGCAGTGAAGCGACAGGCTCGGGGGAGACCCAGTACTTC; CDR3aa: CASSEATGSGETQYF
v_gene: TRBV4-1; d_gene: TRBD2; j_gene: TRBJ2-7; abundance: once; CDR3nt: TGCGCCAGCAGCCAAGCTCCCGGGGGGGCGGGAGAATCCCACGAGCAGTACTTC; CDR3aa: CASSQAPGGAGESHEQYF